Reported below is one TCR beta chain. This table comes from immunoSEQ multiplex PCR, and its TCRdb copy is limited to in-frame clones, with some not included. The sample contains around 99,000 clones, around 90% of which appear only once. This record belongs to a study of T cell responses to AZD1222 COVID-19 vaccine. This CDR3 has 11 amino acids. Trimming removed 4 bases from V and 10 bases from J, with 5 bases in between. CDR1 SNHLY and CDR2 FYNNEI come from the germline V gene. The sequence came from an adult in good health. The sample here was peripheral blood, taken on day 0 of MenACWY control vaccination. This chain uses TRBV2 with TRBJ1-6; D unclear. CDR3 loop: CASSAGSPLHF. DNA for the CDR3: TGTGCCAGCAGTGCTGGGTCACCCCTCCACTTT. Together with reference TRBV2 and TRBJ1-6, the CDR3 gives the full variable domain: EPEVTQTPSHQVTQMGQEVILRCVPISNHLYFYWYRQILGQKVEFLVSFYNNEISEKSEIFDDQFSVERPDGSNFTLKIRSTKLEDSAMYFCASSAGSPLHFGNGTRLTVT.